The source of this T cell receptor beta chain is a study of OX40 agonist ivuxolimab in advanced cancers. Overall study: Patients receiving dose escalation had hepatocellular carcinoma, melanoma, renal cell or head and neck cancer.

A few counts support this clone. Here immunoSEQ multiplex PCR was the method, and the copy in TCRdb shows in-frame clones only, minus some. The sample comprises around 65,000 clones, about 80% of which are singletons, and under 3% rests with the top ten. The CDR3 loop spans 14 amino acids. V was clipped by 0 bases and J by 8 bases, with 14 bases between them. CDR1 SGHRS and CDR2 YFSETQ come from the germline V gene. The rearrangement uses TRBV5-1 and TRBJ1-2; D remains ambiguous. The receptor was derived from an adult with an advanced solid tumor such as melanoma, head and neck, liver or kidney cancer. The specimen comprised CD4+ or CD8+ T cells sorted from blood, sampled in a trial of the OX40 agonist ivuxolimab. This CDR3 is CASSLDLNSWGYTF. Here the CDR3 DNA reads TGCGCCAGCAGCTTGGACTTAAACAGCTGGGGCTACACCTTC. Based on the CDR3 plus reference TRBV5-1 and TRBJ1-2, the full variable domain is KAGVTQTPRYLIKTRGQQVTLSCSPISGHRSVSWYQQTPGQGLQFLFEYFSETQRNKGNFPGRFSGRQFSNSRSEMNVSTLELGDSALYLCASSLDLNSWGYTFGSGTRLTVV.